The 18 T cell receptor beta chains given below trace back to one sample, sequenced in a study of breast tumors, draining lymph nodes, adjacent tissues. One entry per CDR3 protein results from TCRdb running MiXCR on the multiplex PCR reads. The sample lists tens of thousands of distinct CDR3 sequences; about 27% were seen once. Breast cancer patients provided tissue from their axillary draining lymph nodes. The material sequenced was axillary lymph node tissue. Receptors were obtained from a female donor with breast cancer. Some clones in this sample may be carry-over from other donors' samples.

At least ten counts were recorded for this clonotype. J is TRBJ2-7 and V is TRBV6-1; the match to TRBD1 covers 8 bases. Germline assignment: CDR1 MNHNS and CDR2 SASEGT. V lost 6 bases to trimming and J lost 3 bases; unmatched junction nucleotides: 7. The length of the CDR3 is 14 residues. CDR3: CASRVLGQGYEQYF. In DNA form, the CDR3 reads TGTGCCAGCAGGGTCCTTGGACAGGGCTACGAGCAGTACTTC.

The V call is TRBV7-9, the J call TRBJ1-1; D unresolved. Germline V gene lookup returns CDR1 SEHNR and CDR2 FQNEAQ (reference sequence). V lost 5 bases and J lost 0, with 19 bases in between. This CDR3 contains 17 residues. CDR3 sequence: CASSATPRLTMNTEAFF. Written as DNA, the CDR3 is TGTGCCAGCAGCGCCACCCCCCGACTGACCATGAACACTGAAGCTTTCTTT. Complete variable domain (other parts from reference TRBV7-9 and TRBJ1-1): DTGVSQNPRHKITKRGQNVTFRCDPISEHNRLYWYRQTLGQGPEFLTYFQNEAQLEKSRLLSDRFSAERPKGSFSTLEIQRTEQGDSAMYLCASSATPRLTMNTEAFFGQGTRLTVV.

As concerns this clonotype: No conserved phenylalanine or tryptophan is present at the end of the CDR3, so a read error is the likely explanation. The V gene is TRBV20-1, the J gene TRBJ1-5, with TRBD1 matching over 10 bases. Germline trimming cut 4 bases from V and 0 bases from J; bases unmatched to any gene: 9. The CDR3 runs 17 residues. CDR1 and CDR2 from the germline V gene are DFQATT and SNEGSKA (reference sequence). Here the CDR3 reads CSAKTGTGEYSNQPQHL. As DNA, the CDR3 is TGCAGTGCTAAAACCGGGACAGGGGAATATAGCAATCAGCCCCAGCATCTT.

This clonotype showed up many times. This chain uses TRBV20-1 with TRBJ2-1, with D possibly being TRBD2 (5 bases). The CDR3 consists of 16 residues. V gave up 0 bases and J gave up 9 bases, with 21 bases separating them. Germline V lookup: CDR1 DFQATT, CDR2 SNEGSKA (reference sequence). CDR3 nucleotide sequence: TGCAGTGCTAGAGATGCCGTTCGGCTAGCTACCGCTGAGCAGTTCTTC. Protein: CSARDAVRLATAEQFF.

J is TRBJ2-7 and V is TRBV20-1, with 12 nucleotides matching TRBD2. The germline V gene encodes CDR1 DFQATT and CDR2 SNEGSKA (reference sequence). The CDR3 totals 14 residues. After removal of 2 bases from V and 9 bases from J, the junction contained 8 bases not matched to a gene. CDR3 in amino acids: CSARPETSGRRQYF. The CDR3 nucleotides read TGCAGTGCTAGACCGGAGACTAGCGGGAGAAGGCAGTACTTC.

This clonotype was seen many times. This CDR3 is CASSGTVNQPQHF. DNA of the CDR3: TGTGCCAGCAGTGGGACAGTTAATCAGCCCCAGCATTTT. The chain links TRBV28 to TRBJ1-5; 7 positions match TRBD1. This CDR3 contains 13 residues. Germline V CDR1 and CDR2: MDHEN, SYDVKM. V gave up 5 bases and J gave up 4 bases; unmatched junction bases: 2.

The rearrangement uses TRBV7-3 and TRBJ1-4; D ambiguous. Per the germline V gene, CDR1 is SGHTA and CDR2 is FQGTGA. The length of the CDR3 is 14 residues. The ends were cut back, 0 bases at V and 5 bases at J, with 7 bases in the middle. CDR3 amino acids: CASSLTSGNEKLFF. The DNA of the CDR3 is TGTGCCAGCAGCTTAACCAGCGGGAATGAAAAACTGTTTTTT.

This clonotype was seen more than once but under ten times. The rearrangement uses TRBV3-1 and TRBJ2-4; tentatively, D is TRBD1 (6 bases). The germline V gene encodes CDR1 LGHDT and CDR2 YNNKEL (reference sequence). The CDR3 spans 16 residues. V shed 4 bases and J shed 4 bases, with 17 bases lying between them. As DNA, the CDR3 is TGTGCCAGCAGCCGAGACCCAGGGGCAGCGAAAAACATTCAGTACTTC. It codes for CASSRDPGAAKNIQYF.

This clonotype was seen many times. The rearrangement links TRBV20-1 to TRBJ2-7; a possible D gene is TRBD1 (6 bases). This CDR3 region has 12 residues. Germline CDR1 is DFQATT and CDR2 is SNEGSKA (reference sequence). CDR3: CSGNRANYEQYF. The CDR3 DNA reads TGCAGCGGAAACAGGGCAAACTACGAGCAGTACTTC.

This clonotype showed up many times. The J gene is TRBJ2-6, the V gene TRBV28; TRBD1 is a possible D gene (6 bases). The germline CDR1 and CDR2 sequences are MDHEN and SYDVKM. V lost 5 bases and J 2 bases, leaving 19 bases between the germline ends. The CDR3 is 18 residues long. Here the CDR3 reads CASSTRGGKGAGANVLTF. The CDR3, as DNA: TGTGCCAGCAGTACCCGAGGGGGTAAGGGGGCTGGGGCCAACGTCCTGACTTTC.

This clonotype appeared many times. J is TRBJ2-1 and V is TRBV6-2 or TRBV6-3, with 12 bases matching TRBD2. Germline CDR1 MNHEY, CDR2 SVGEGT. This CDR3 spans 16 amino acids. The trim removed 6 bases at V and 7 bases at J, leaving 10 bases unmatched. This CDR3 reads CASSQTSGGAWNEQFF. CDR3 DNA sequence: TGTGCCAGCAGCCAGACTAGCGGGGGAGCTTGGAATGAGCAGTTCTTC.

This clonotype has a handful of counts. Being one base from a much bigger clone, this may be a read error. This chain links TRBV5-5 with TRBJ2-5; a possible D gene is TRBD2 (6 bases). The CDR3 contains 16 residues. The V end was cut by 2 bases, the J end by 2 bases, with 16 bases between. Germline lookup yields CDR1 SGHKS and CDR2 YYEKEE (reference sequence). CDR3 nucleotide sequence: TGTGCCAGCAGCTTCCGGACTACCGGTCCTCAAGAGACCCAGTACTTC. Translated: CASSFRTTGPQETQYF. The full variable domain, its missing parts supplied by reference TRBV5-5 and TRBJ2-5, is DAGVTQSPTHLIKTRGQQVTLRCSPISGHKSVSWYQQVLGQGPQFIFQYYEKEERGRGNFPDRFSARQFPNYSSELNVNALLLGDSALYLCASSFRTTGPQETQYFGPGTRLLVL.

In this sample, this clonotype turned up many times. V usage is TRBV4-1 and J usage is TRBJ2-3, with TRBD2 identical over 14 bases. The CDR3 sequence is 19 residues long. Germline V lookup: CDR1 MGHRA, CDR2 YSYEKL. V dropped 4 bases and J dropped 3; count of bases not matched to a gene: 12. The CDR3 DNA follows: TGCGCCAGCAGCCCACCCCCGACTAGCGGGAGGGGAAGAACAGATACGCAGTATTTT. Translating gives CASSPPPTSGRGRTDTQYF.

The chain has TRBV7-9 and TRBJ2-2, with a weak D call TRBD1 (6 bases). The germline CDR1 and CDR2 sequences are SEHNR and FQNEAQ (reference sequence). The CDR3 contains 17 residues. With 3 bases removed from V and 5 bases from J, the gap between germline ends came to 19 bases. As DNA, the CDR3 is TGTGCCAGCAGCTTCCCCTTGACAGGACAAGAGACCGGGGAGCTGTTTTTT. Translated: CASSFPLTGQETGELFF.

This clonotype was counted many times. This rearrangement joins TRBV18 to TRBJ2-6; D unclear. With 1 base removed from V and 0 bases from J, the gap between germline ends came to 13 bases. Germline V lookup: CDR1 KGHSH, CDR2 LQKENI. This CDR3 contains 18 residues. The chain's CDR3 is CASSPLAGRISGANVLTF. In DNA, the CDR3 is TGTGCCAGCTCACCACTTGCAGGCCGAATCTCTGGGGCCAACGTCCTGACTTTC.

V and J are TRBV7-9 and TRBJ2-7, with 9 bases lining up with TRBD1. CDR3 size: 14 residues. Per germline, CDR1 SEHNR and CDR2 FQNEAQ (reference sequence). J was trimmed by 3 bases and V by 5 bases; bases with no gene match: 5. This CDR3 reads CASSIPGQGYEQYF. The DNA for the CDR3 is TGTGCCAGCAGCATACCGGGACAGGGCTACGAGCAGTACTTC.

This clonotype was seen many times. In DNA form, the CDR3 reads TGCAGTGCTAGTCGGGGACTGAACACTGAAGCTTTCTTT. This encodes CSASRGLNTEAFF. The chain combines TRBV20-1 with TRBJ1-1; weak D call: TRBD1 (5 bases). Trimming left V 3 bases short and J 0 bases short, with 8 bases between. The germline CDR1 and CDR2 sequences are DFQATT and SNEGSKA (reference sequence). The CDR3 runs 13 residues.

This clonotype was detected many times. The rearrangement links TRBV29-1 to TRBJ1-1; D remains ambiguous. Germline lookup yields CDR1 SQVTM and CDR2 ANQGSEA. V gave up 7 bases and J gave up 3 bases, with 6 bases separating them. The CDR3 is made up of 10 amino acids. Here the CDR3 DNA reads TGCAGCGGGACGGACACTGAAGCTTTCTTT. Its translation: CSGTDTEAFF. The full variable domain, its missing parts supplied by reference TRBV29-1 and TRBJ1-1, is SAVISQKPSRDICQRGTSLTIQCQVDSQVTMMFWYRQQPGQSLTLIATANQGSEATYESGFVIDKFPISRPNLTFSTLTVSNMSPEDSSIYLCSGTDTEAFFGQGTRLTVV.